What follows describes a single T cell receptor (beta chain). Its antigen has not been determined. No clone much larger than this one lies a single base away; base qualities are absent. The data originate from a study of regulatory and conventional T cells in RAG deficiency (TCRdb year 2017). In the study overall: To compare the diversity and composition of the repertoires of Treg, conventional CD4+ and CD8+ T cells between RAG-deficient patients and healthy controls, the study applied high-throughput TCR beta sequencing.

Receptor libraries were prepared by the immunoSEQ multiplex PCR assay. Genomic DNA from the sorted T-cell subsets was used to amplify rearranged TCR beta chain products, which were then sequenced. The paper's processing steps were these. Repertoire diversity of productive TCR beta rearrangements was quantified using Shannon entropy and Simpson indices. To assess clonal expansion, the frequencies of the 100 most abundant productive TCR beta clonotypes were added up as a share of total reads. The TRB repertoires were evaluated with a self-reactivity index based on amino acid usage at CDR3beta positions 6 and 7. Two-way ANOVA was used for repertoire analyses, and Student t or Mann-Whitney tests were used for flow cytometric analyses. In its TCRdb copy, this immuneACCESS table keeps in-frame sequences only and misses some clones. Where compared with another copy, unresolved V genes explain less than half of these, and the others have no known cause. D and trimming come from the DNA, and the V and J calls and clone size come from that table. In this sample the table shows roughly 30,000 clones, roughly 96% of which occur a single time. About 0.4% of the sample goes to the ten largest clones.

Before genomic DNA extraction, conventional CD4+ T cells were purified from blood as CD25-low CD127-high cells. Repertoire analyses used fewer than 10 healthy control donors as the comparison group. Results and caveats for the whole study, not just this receptor: For some subjects, some T-cell subset analyses were not performed. Sorted CD25-high CD127-low cells from Omenn syndrome patients may represent peripherally activated cells rather than bona fide Treg cells. All patient T-cell subsets had shorter CDR3 lengths; Omenn syndrome patients showed >85% Treg-Tconv repertoire overlap at nucleotide and amino acid level. Compared with controls, Omenn syndrome and CID/AS patients had about 92-fold fewer unique TCR beta sequences in Treg cells, but only approximately 10-fold fewer in the other subsets. RAG-deficient patients showed markedly lower Shannon entropy and higher Simpson indices than control T-cell subpopulations.

The germline V end is reduced by 6 bases and the J end by 4 bases; junction bases left unmatched: 11. The CDR3 holds 14 amino acids from the cysteine to the phenylalanine. Solely the CDR3 DNA is kept, with 42 bases framed from the first base. CDR1 is given as SQVTM and CDR2 as ANQGSEA, both from the germline V gene. The same sample was also studied in work on regulatory T cells. According to the second study: In the multiplex PCR, 52 forward TRBV primers and 13 reverse TRBJ primers were used, and assay-based and computational corrections were applied for amplification bias. In patients, repertoires had restricted unique TRB V-J pairs and skewed V and J gene usage, with regulatory T cells showing the most marked changes. The study compared T-cell receptor beta repertoires of sorted regulatory, conventional CD4+ and CD8+ T cells in CD3G-deficient patients with those in healthy controls. Ficoll density separation was used to isolate peripheral blood mononuclear cells. Rearranged TRB loci were amplified from genomic DNA by multiplex PCR within the immunoSEQ assay. Sequencing of the TRB amplicons was done on an Illumina HiSeq platform. Custom algorithms error-filtered the raw sequences and aligned the raw sequences to reference gene sequences, after which the immunoSEQ online tools were used for analysis. The frequencies of productive and nonproductive TRB rearrangements were evaluated among unique sequences as well as among total sequences. Prism software was used to run t tests, Mann-Whitney tests or two-way ANOVA for comparisons between groups.

The sequence derives from a human donor in good health. Recombination joined TRBV29-1 with TRBJ1-2; 7 central bases correspond to TRBD1. Sequencing was performed on CD25- CD4+ T cells sorted from blood. The CDR3 reads as follows: CSVVGTATAYGYTF. The DNA is as follows: TGCAGCGTCGTAGGGACAGCCACGGCCTATGGCTACACCTTC.